This section outlines one T cell receptor (beta chain) sequence together with its context. Losses at the gene ends were 1 base for V and 4 bases for J; bases not matched to a gene: 5. CDR1 is SGHAT, CDR2 FQNNGV, per germline. CDR3 length equals 16 residues. The data were produced by immunoSEQ multiplex PCR, yet TCRdb's version contains in-frame clones alone and is incomplete. This sample has fewer than 20,000 clones; more than 65% occur once, and the top ten carry roughly 5.4%. The record originates from a study of CD4+ T cells in melanoma. This receptor was obtained from a human donor with melanoma. What was sequenced was cells from a culture (not recorded whether cultured in vitro). V and J are TRBV11-2 and TRBJ2-3, with 10 bases identical to TRBD2. The CDR3 here is CASSLGAGGMADTQYF. DNA of the CDR3: TGTGCCAGCAGCTTAGGAGCGGGGGGGATGGCAGATACGCAGTATTTT.